This T cell receptor beta chain came from a study of blood T cell repertoires in COVID-19. TCRdb's copy holds only in-frame clones and misses some; the assay was immunoSEQ multiplex PCR. The table records 20,000 to 30,000 clones, 75% to 90% of them present only once. V was pared by 4 bases and J by 6 bases, with 8 bases of the junction left unmatched. The germline CDR1 and CDR2 sequences are MDHEN and SYDVKM. There are 15 residues in the CDR3. Sequencing input: peripheral blood. This TCR was recovered from a human donor in a cohort sampled during active COVID-19. The chain carries TRBV28 and TRBJ2-1, with 8 bases matching TRBD2. The CDR3 DNA reads as TGTGCCAGCAGTTCCAGCGGGAGAGTAGGCAATGAGCAGTTCTTC. This translates into CASSSSGRVGNEQFF. Full variable domain (missing parts from reference TRBV28 and TRBJ2-1): DVKVTQSSRYLVKRTGEKVFLECVQDMDHENMFWYRQDPGLGLRLIYFSYDVKMKEKGDIPEGYSVSREKKERFSLILESASTNQTSMYLCASSSSGRVGNEQFFGPGTRLTVL.